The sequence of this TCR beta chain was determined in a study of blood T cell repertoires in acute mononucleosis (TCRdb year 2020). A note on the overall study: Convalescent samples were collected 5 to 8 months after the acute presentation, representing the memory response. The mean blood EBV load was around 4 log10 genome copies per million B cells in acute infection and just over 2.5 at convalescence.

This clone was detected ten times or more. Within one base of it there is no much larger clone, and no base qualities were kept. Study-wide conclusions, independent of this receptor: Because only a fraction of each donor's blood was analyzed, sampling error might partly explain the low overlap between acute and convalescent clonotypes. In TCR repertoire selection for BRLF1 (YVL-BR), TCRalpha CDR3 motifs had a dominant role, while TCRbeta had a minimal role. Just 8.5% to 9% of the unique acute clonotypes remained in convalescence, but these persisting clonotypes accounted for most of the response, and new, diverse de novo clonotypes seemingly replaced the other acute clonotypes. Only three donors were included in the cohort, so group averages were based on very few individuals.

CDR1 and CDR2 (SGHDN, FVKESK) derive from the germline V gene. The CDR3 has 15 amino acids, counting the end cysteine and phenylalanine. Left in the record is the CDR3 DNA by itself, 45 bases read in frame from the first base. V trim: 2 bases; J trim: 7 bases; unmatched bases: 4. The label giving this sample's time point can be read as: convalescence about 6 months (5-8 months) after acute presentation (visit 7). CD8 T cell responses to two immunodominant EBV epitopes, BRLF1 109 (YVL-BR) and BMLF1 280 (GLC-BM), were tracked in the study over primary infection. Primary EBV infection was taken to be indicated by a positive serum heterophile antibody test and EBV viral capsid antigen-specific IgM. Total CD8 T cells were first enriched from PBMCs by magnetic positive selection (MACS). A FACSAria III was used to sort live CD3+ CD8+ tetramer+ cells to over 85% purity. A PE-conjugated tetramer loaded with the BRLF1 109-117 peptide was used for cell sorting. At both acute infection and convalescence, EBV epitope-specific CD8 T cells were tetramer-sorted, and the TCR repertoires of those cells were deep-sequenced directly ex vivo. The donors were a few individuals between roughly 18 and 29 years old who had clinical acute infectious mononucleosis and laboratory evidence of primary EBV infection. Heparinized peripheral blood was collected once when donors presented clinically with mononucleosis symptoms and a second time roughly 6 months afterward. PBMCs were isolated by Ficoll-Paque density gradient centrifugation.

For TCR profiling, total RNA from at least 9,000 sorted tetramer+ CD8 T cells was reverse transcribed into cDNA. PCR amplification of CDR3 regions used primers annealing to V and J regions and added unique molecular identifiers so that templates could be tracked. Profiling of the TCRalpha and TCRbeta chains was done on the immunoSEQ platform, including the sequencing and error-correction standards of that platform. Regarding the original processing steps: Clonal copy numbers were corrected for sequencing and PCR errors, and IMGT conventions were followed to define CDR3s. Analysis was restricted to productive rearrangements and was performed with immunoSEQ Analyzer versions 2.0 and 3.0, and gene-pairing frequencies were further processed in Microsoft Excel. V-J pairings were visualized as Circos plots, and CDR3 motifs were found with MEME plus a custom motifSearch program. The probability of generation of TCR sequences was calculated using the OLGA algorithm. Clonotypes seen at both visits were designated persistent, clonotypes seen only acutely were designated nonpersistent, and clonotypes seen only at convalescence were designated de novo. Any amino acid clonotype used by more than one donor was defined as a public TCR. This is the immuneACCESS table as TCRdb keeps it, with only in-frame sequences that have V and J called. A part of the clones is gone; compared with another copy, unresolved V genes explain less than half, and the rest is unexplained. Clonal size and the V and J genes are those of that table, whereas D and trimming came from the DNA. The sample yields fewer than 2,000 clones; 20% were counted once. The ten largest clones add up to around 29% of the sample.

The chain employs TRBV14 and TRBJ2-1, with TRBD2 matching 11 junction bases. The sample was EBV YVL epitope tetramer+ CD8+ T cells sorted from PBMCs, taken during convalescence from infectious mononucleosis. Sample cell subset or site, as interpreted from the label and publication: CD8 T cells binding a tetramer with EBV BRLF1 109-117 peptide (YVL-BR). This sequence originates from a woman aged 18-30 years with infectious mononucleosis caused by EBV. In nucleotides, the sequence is TGTGCCAGCAGCCAACTAGCGGGAGGTCTTAATGAGCAGTTCTTC. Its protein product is CASSQLAGGLNEQFF. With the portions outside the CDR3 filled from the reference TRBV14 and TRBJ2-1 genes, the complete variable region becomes EAGVTQFPSHSVIEKGQTVTLRCDPISGHDNLYWYRRVMGKEIKFLLHFVKESKQDESGMPNNRFLAERTGGTYSTLKVQPAELEDSGVYFCASSQLAGGLNEQFFGPGTRLTVL.